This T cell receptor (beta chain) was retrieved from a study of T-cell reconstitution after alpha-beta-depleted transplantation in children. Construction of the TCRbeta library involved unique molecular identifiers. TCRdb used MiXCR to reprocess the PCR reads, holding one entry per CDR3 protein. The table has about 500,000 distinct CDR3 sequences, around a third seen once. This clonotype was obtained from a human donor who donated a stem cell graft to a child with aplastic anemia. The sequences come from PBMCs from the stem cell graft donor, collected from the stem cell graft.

CDR3 sequence (DNA): TGTGCCAGCAGCTTGGCCAGCCTCCTAGCCGGCACCGGGGAGCTGTTTTTT. Amino acid sequence: CASSLASLLAGTGELFF. J is TRBJ2-2 and V is TRBV5-5; perhaps TRBD2 as D (5 bases). CDR1 SGHKS and CDR2 YYEKEE come from the germline V gene (reference sequence). CDR3 length: 17 residues. Between the trimmed V and J ends, which lost 0 bases and 4 bases, there was a span of 16 bases.